Following are 9 T cell receptor beta chains from one sample sequenced in a study of cytomegalovirus exposure and HLA in healthy donors. The PCR contained 60 Vbeta and 13 Jbeta primers. Clones were read by immunoSEQ multiplex PCR, and TCRdb kept only the in-frame ones, dropping some. The profile shows some 150,000 clones, 77% of them singletons. Sequencing was done on a sample of PBMCs. The receptors originated from a woman aged 25 to 45 in good health and CMV-seronegative.

The chain carries TRBV4-2 and TRBJ1-3, with D unclear. CDR3 length: 13 amino acids. Germline values: CDR1 LGHNA, CDR2 YNFKEQ. V lost 8 bases and J 0 bases, leaving 8 bases between the germline ends. In DNA, the CDR3 is TGTGCCAGCCAGTTTTCCTCTGGAAACACCATATATTTT. Translated, it gives CASQFSSGNTIYF.

This clone was counted a few times. The V and J genes are TRBV18 and TRBJ2-2, with 12 bases lining up with TRBD2. This CDR3 has 17 amino acids. CDR1 and CDR2 from the germline V gene are KGHSH and LQKENI. Trimming cost V 1 base and J 7 bases; bases outside gene matches: 7. The CDR3 DNA reads as TGTGCCAGCTCACCACGCCTAGCGGGAGGGCCCGGCGGGGAGCTGTTTTTT. This translates into CASSPRLAGGPGGELFF.

The chain recombines TRBV19 with TRBJ1-6; 9 positions match TRBD1. V dropped 4 bases and J dropped 7; count of bases not matched to a gene: 11. Germline V CDR1 and CDR2: LNHDA, SQIVND (reference sequence). This CDR3 comprises 17 residues. The CDR3, as DNA: TGTGCCAGTAGTACAAGGGACAGGGCGTTTTGGAATTCACCCCTCCACTTT. Translated: CASSTRDRAFWNSPLHF.

The rearrangement uses TRBV5-6 and TRBJ2-5; D is unclear. Germline V gives CDR1 SGHDT, CDR2 YYEEEE. The V gene lost 1 base and the J gene lost 1 base, with 8 bases spanning the gap. The CDR3 runs to 14 residues. Here the CDR3 DNA reads TGTGCCAGCAGCTTGAGGCAGGTCCAAGAGACCCAGTACTTC. Protein: CASSLRQVQETQYF.

This clone was recorded a few times. The chain uses TRBV5-4 and TRBJ1-1; TRBD1 is a possible D gene (5 bases). V was pared by 4 bases and J by 8 bases, with 21 bases between. The CDR3 covers 15 residues. Germline CDR1 is SGHNT and CDR2 is YYREEE (reference sequence). CDR3 amino acids: CASSLPTVSDQEAFF. In nucleotides, the CDR3 is TGTGCCAGCAGCCTACCGACAGTCTCGGATCAGGAAGCTTTCTTT.

This chain uses TRBV5-1 with TRBJ1-1, with a possible D match to TRBD1 (6 bases). Germline CDR1 SGHRS, CDR2 YFSETQ. The V end lost 3 bases, the J end lost 7 bases, and 13 bases lay between the germline ends. This CDR3 region has 13 residues. As DNA, the CDR3 is TGCGCCAGCAGCTCGTGGGGGCCTGGTGAAGCTTTCTTT. Translating it yields CASSSWGPGEAFF.

V is TRBV5-1 and J is TRBJ2-1; the match to TRBD2 covers 14 bases. Germline lookup yields CDR1 SGHRS and CDR2 YFSETQ. The J segment lost 7 bases and the V segment lost 4 bases, leaving 7 bases of the junction unmatched. The CDR3 contains 16 residues. CDR3 sequence: CASSTQGLAGVNEQFF. The CDR3, as DNA: TGCGCCAGCAGCACCCAGGGACTAGCGGGGGTTAATGAGCAGTTCTTC.

The V gene is TRBV11-1, the J gene TRBJ2-3, with 8 bases identical to TRBD2. Losses at the gene ends were 3 bases for V and 2 bases for J; bases not matched to a gene: 7. Germline loops: CDR1 SGHAT, CDR2 FQDESV (reference sequence). CDR3 length equals 16 residues. The CDR3 region has the DNA TGTGCCAGCAGCTTTATAGCGGGAAGCGACACAGATACGCAGTATTTT. Its translation is CASSFIAGSDTDTQYF. Drawing the rest from reference TRBV11-1 and TRBJ2-3, the complete variable domain is EAEVAQSPRYKITEKSQAVAFWCDPISGHATLYWYRQILGQGPELLVQFQDESVVDDSQLPKDRFSAERLKGVDSTLKIQPAELGDSAMYLCASSFIAGSDTDTQYFGPGTRLTVL.

The chain carries TRBV9 and TRBJ2-7; 7 positions agree with TRBD2. Trimming cost V 1 base and J 6 bases; bases outside gene matches: 16. The CDR3 spans 17 residues. From germline, CDR1 is SGDLS and CDR2 YYNGEE. CDR3 sequence reads: CASSVKGMGDYQSEQYF. CDR3 DNA sequence: TGTGCCAGCAGCGTAAAGGGTATGGGGGACTACCAGAGCGAGCAGTACTTC.